This T cell receptor (beta chain) comes out of a study of blood T cells in healthy people across ages. Isolated PBMCs totaled at least 7 million in each sample. The CDR3 covers 14 residues. Germline V CDR1 and CDR2: DFQATT, SNEGSKA (reference sequence). V was pared by 3 bases and J by 6 bases, with 8 bases of the junction left unmatched. A sample-barcoded 5' primer and a J-beta primer mix were used in a second PCR of about 7 to 11 cycles. Through a template-switch adaptor with 12 random nucleotides, each cDNA molecule received a tag. TCRdb called the 5' RACE reads again in MiXCR, with one record for every CDR3 protein. The top ten clones hold around 18% of a sample with 450,000 to 700,000 distinct CDR3 sequences, 25% to 30% of them seen once. Study-wide results and limits: The study could not conclusively compare naive and antigen-experienced cells, given its unsorted PBMCs.

For this clonotype: Its antigen is not known.

Sequenced: blood. This TCR was recovered from an older woman in good health. The V gene is TRBV20-1, the J gene TRBJ2-1; 7 nucleotides agree with TRBD2. CDR3 nucleotides: TGCAGTGCTAGTGAACTAGCGCATATCAATGAGCAGTTCTTC. Its protein product is CSASELAHINEQFF.